These 4 T cell receptor beta chains originate from one sample sequenced in a study of CD8+ T cells in alopecia areata. Following RNA extraction, reverse transcription yielded cDNA that acted as the sequencing template. Assay: immunoSEQ multiplex PCR; the TCRdb copy retains only in-frame clones and omits some. The data contain more than 200,000 clones, over 60% of them singletons. Treatment: oral pan-JAK inhibitor, 5-10 mg twice daily. The material sequenced was CD4+ T cells sorted from blood, taken at week 4, from a patient treated with tofacitinib. All receptors derive from a human donor with alopecia areata.

The chain couples TRBV7-9 to TRBJ1-2; D may be TRBD1 (5 bases). Trimming took 5 bases from V and 3 from J, leaving 10 bases between them. The CDR3 loop spans 13 amino acids. The germline V gene encodes CDR1 SEHNR and CDR2 FQNEAQ (reference sequence). This chain's CDR3 is CASSLGADYGYTF. The CDR3 nucleotides read TGTGCCAGCAGCCTAGGGGCAGACTATGGCTACACCTTC.

This chain connects TRBV5-6 to TRBJ1-2, with 8 bases fitting TRBD1. The germline V gene encodes CDR1 SGHDT and CDR2 YYEEEE. V dropped 4 bases and J dropped 5; count of bases not matched to a gene: 10. This CDR3 is built from 15 residues. CDR3 sequence: CASSPSGGAIYGYTF. CDR3 bases: TGTGCCAGCAGCCCGTCAGGGGGCGCGATTTATGGCTACACCTTC.

The rearrangement joins TRBV4-2 to TRBJ2-5; TRBD2 matches at 8 bases. CDR1 and CDR2 (germline): LGHNA, YNFKEQ. This CDR3 has 18 residues. After removal of 2 bases from V and 0 bases from J, the junction contained 11 bases not matched to a gene. CDR3 nucleotides: TGTGCCAGCAGCCAATTCAAGAATAGCGGGGATTACCAAGAGACCCAGTACTTC. This gives the protein CASSQFKNSGDYQETQYF.

For this clone: Other DNA sequences in the same sample also yield this CDR3. The CDR3 DNA is TGCGCCAGCAGCCCGGGACAGAGCACAGATACGCAGTATTTT. This gives the protein CASSPGQSTDTQYF. The chain uses TRBV4-1 and TRBJ2-3; TRBD1 matches 7 bases. The germline CDR1 and CDR2 sequences are MGHRA and YSYEKL. This CDR3 is built from 14 residues. V trimming: 4 bases; J trimming: 0 bases; junction bases outside the gene matches: 1.